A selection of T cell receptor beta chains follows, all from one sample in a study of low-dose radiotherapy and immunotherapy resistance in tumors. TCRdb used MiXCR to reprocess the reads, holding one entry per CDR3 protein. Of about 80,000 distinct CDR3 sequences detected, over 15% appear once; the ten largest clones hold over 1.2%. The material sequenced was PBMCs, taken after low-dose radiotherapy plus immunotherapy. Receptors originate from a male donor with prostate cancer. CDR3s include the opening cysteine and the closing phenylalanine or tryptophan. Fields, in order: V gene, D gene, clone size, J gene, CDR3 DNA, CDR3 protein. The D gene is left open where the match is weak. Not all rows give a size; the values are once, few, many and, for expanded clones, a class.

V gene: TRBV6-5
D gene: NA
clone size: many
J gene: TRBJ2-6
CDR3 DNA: TGTGCCAGCACAGGCCAGGAACTCTCTGGGGCCAACGTCCTGACTTTC
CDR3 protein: CASTGQELSGANVLTF

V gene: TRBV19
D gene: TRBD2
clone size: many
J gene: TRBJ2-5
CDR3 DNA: TGTGCCAGTAGTCCCGCAGTCCCGGGAGGCCGCCAAGAGACCCAGTACTTC
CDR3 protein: CASSPAVPGGRQETQYF

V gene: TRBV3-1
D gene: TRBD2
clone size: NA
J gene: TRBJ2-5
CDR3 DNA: TGTGCCAGTCAAAGGAATAGCGGGACGGGGCTACAGACCCAGTACTTC
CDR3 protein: CASQRNSGTGLQTQYF

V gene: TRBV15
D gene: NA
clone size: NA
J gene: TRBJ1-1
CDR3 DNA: TGTGCCACCAGCAGAGTTGCGAACACTGAAGCTTTCTTT
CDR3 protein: CATSRVANTEAFF

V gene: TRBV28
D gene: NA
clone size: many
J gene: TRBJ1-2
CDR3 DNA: TGTGCCAGCAGTTCCATGCCTTACAGCTCGGGCTACACCTTC
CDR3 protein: CASSSMPYSSGYTF

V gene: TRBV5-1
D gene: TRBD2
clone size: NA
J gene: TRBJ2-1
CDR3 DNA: TGCGCCAGCAGCCTCCCTGCCGGGACTAGCACCGTCAATGAGCAGTTCTTC
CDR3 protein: CASSLPAGTSTVNEQFF

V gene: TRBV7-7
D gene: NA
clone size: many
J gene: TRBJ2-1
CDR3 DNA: TGTGCCAGCAGCTTAAGTGCTGTGAATGAGCAGTTCTTC
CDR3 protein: CASSLSAVNEQFF

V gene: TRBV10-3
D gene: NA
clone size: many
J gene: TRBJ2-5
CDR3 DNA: TGTGCCATCAGTGAGTCGAGACAGCGGGAGACCCAGTACTTC
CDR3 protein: CAISESRQRETQYF

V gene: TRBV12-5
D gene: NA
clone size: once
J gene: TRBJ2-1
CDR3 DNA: TGTGCTAGCCGAGGGGGAGCCTACAATGAGCAGTTCTTC
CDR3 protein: CASRGGAYNEQFF

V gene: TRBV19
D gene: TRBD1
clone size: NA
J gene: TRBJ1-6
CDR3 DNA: TGTGCCAGTAGTGCCACAGGGGCCGTGTTGCCCCTCCACTTT
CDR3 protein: CASSATGAVLPLHF

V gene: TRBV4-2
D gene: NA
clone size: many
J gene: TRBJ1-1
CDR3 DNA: TGTGCCAGCAGCCAAGGAGAGACCAGGGTTGAAGCTTTCTTT
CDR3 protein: CASSQGETRVEAFF

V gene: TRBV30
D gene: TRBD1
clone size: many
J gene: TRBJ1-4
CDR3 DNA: TGTGCCTGGACCCGACAGGGAGGAGAAAAACTGTTTTTT
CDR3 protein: CAWTRQGGEKLFF

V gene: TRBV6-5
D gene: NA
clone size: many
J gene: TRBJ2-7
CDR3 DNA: TGTGCCAGCAGTTACACGGGGAGCTCCTACGAGCAGTACTTC
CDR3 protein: CASSYTGSSYEQYF

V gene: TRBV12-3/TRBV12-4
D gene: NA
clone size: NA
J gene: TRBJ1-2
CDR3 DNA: TGTGCCAGCAGTTTGGGCGGCTCAGGCTACACCTTC
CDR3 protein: CASSLGGSGYTF

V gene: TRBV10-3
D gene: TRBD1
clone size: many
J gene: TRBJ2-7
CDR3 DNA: TGTGCCATCAGTGTAGACAGGGGGCGCGGCGAGCAGTACTTC
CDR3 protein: CAISVDRGRGEQYF

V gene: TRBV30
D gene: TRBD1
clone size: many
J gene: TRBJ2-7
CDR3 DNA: TGTGCCTGGAGTGTCCAGACAGGGGGGTACGAGCAGTACTTC
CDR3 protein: CAWSVQTGGYEQYF

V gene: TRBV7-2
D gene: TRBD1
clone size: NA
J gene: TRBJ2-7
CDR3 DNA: TGTGCCAGCAGCCAAGATCCCGACAGGGGGCTCCCCCCCTACGAGCAGTACTTC
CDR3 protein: CASSQDPDRGLPPYEQYF

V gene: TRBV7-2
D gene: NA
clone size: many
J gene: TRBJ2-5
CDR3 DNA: TGTGCCAGCAGCGAGACGCCGTGGGGGACGGAGACCCAGTACTTC
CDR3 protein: CASSETPWGTETQYF

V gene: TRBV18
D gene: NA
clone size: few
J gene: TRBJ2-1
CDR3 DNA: TGTGCCAGCTCACCACCGGGGCGGGACTCCTACAATGAGCAGTTCTTC
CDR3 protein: CASSPPGRDSYNEQFF

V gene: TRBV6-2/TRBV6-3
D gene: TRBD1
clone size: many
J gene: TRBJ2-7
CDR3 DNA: TGTGCCAGCAGTACCGGGACAGGCTACTACGAGCAGTACTTC
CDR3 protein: CASSTGTGYYEQYF

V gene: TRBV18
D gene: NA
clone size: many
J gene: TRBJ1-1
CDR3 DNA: TGTGCCAGCTCAAACGCTGACAGCCCGAACACTGAAGCTTTCTTT
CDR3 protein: CASSNADSPNTEAFF

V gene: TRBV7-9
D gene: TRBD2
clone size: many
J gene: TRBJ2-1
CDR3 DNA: TGTGCCAGCAGACTAGGGGAGGGCCGGGGGGATGAGCAGTTCTTC
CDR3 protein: CASRLGEGRGDEQFF